This T cell receptor (beta chain) came from a study of type 1 and type 2 diabetes patients. About the study: The cohort mixed type 1 diabetes, type 2 diabetes and nondiabetic donors. From PBMCs, CD4+ and CD8+ T cells were isolated by magnetic microbeads. General study results and limits: Type 2 diabetes patients had few highly-expanded CD4+ clones, median one.

A remark on this clonotype: The antigen is unknown.

Germline V gene data show CDR1 as SGHTA and CDR2 as FQGNSA. V lost 2 bases to trimming and J lost 3 bases; unmatched junction nucleotides: 5. CDR3 length: 16 amino acids. All diabetic donors were classified as either type 1 or type 2 diabetes. PCR was run on genomic DNA. Amplification of the beta chain CDR3 used 30 forward and 13 reverse multiplex primers. TCRdb itself ran the multiplex PCR reads through MiXCR, one entry per CDR3 protein. The sample contains under 300,000 distinct CDR3 sequences, approximately 45% of which appear only once. The TCR sequence derives from a man between 18 and 29 years old with type 2 diabetes. Sequences were obtained from peripheral blood mononuclear cells (PBMCs). This rearrangement joins TRBV7-2 to TRBJ2-1; 9 positions agree with TRBD2. Here the CDR3 reads CASSLILAGIYNEQFF. CDR3 coding DNA: TGTGCCAGCAGCTTAATTCTAGCGGGGATCTACAATGAGCAGTTCTTC.